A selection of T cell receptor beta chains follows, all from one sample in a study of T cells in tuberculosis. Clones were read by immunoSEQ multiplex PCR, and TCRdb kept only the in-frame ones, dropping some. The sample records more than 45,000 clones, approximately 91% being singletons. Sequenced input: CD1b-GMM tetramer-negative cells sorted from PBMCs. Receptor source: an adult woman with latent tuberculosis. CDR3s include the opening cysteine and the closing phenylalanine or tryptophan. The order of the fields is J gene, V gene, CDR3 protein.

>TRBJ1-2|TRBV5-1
CASSLAVNYGYTF
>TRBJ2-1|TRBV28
CASSLTSVGGDEQFF
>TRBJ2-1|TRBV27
CASSNNIAAGGFPYNEQFF
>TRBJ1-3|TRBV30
CAWTTGDTIYF
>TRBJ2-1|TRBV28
CASSLASGPYNEQFF
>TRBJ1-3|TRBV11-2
CASSTNRGSGNTIYF
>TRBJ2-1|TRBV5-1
CASSPWGQGRQTYNEQFF
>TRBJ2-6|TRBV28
CASRDSVRSGANVLTF
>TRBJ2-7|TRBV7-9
CASSPPTPSYEQYF
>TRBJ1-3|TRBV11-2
CASSLTTGLGNTIYF
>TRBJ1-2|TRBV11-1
CASSLGQSVHGYTF
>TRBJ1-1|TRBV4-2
CASSQVRGSEAFF
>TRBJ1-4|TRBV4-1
CASSQQQNEKLFF
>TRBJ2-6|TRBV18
CASSLRGQTGANVLTF
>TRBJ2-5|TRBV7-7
CASSTTNGETQYF
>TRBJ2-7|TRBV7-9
CASSRTGTGTSTDEQYF
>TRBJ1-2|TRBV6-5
CASTTGQGLTYGYTF
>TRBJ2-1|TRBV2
CASRSGGGNEQFF
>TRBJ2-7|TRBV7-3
CASSTPKARLAGEQGSYEQYF
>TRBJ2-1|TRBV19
CASSQRASSYNEQFF
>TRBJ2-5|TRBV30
CAWSSGLAGLETQYF
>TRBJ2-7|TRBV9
CASSPGLAGWVYF
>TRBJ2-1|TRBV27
CASSIGTSGYNEQFF
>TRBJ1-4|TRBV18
CASSPSGQGVKLFF
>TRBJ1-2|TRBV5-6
CASSSGQGNGYTF
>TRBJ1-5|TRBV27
CASSFAGGGQPQHF
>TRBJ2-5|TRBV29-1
CSVDRAGETQYF
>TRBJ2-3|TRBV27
CASSLGEGGDTQYF
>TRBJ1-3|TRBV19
CASSLGQTFSGNTIYF
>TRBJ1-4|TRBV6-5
CASSSGQSLNEKLFF
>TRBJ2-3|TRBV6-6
CAYSVGDTDTQYF
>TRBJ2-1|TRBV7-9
CASSLQGPLRGDNEQFF
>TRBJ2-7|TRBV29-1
CSSGTGEHEQYF
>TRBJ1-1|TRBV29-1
CSASQGAIFAEAFF